A single sample is the source of the 19 T cell receptor beta chains below, sequenced in a study of cytomegalovirus exposure and HLA in healthy donors. 60 Vbeta and 13 Jbeta primers were used in PCR. Only in-frame clones appear in the TCRdb table, and some are missing; sequencing was by immunoSEQ multiplex PCR. The data contain some 45,000 clones, roughly 47% of them singletons. Sequencing input: PBMCs. The receptors shown here come from a human donor in good health.

The chain couples TRBV19 to TRBJ1-5; D possibly corresponds to TRBD1 (6 bases). The CDR3 has 16 residues. Trimming removed 6 bases at V and 3 bases at J, with 18 bases between. From germline, CDR1 is LNHDA and CDR2 SQIVND (reference sequence). CDR3 sequence reads: CASRTGQSHYNQPQHF. The CDR3 DNA is TGTGCCAGTAGAACCGGACAGTCTCACTACAATCAGCCCCAGCATTTT.

This clone came up a few times. This chain uses TRBV7-2 with TRBJ2-5; a weak D match, TRBD1 (5 bases). The V and J ends lost 2 bases and 3 bases respectively, with 7 bases between them. Germline V gene lookup returns CDR1 SGHTA and CDR2 FQGNSA. This CDR3 is built from 13 residues. The CDR3 coding sequence is TGTGCCAGCAGCTTACGCAGGGAAGAGACCCAGTACTTC. It encodes CASSLRREETQYF.

The chain combines TRBV14 with TRBJ2-1, with 8 bases that match TRBD2. The length of the CDR3 is 19 residues. Germline V gene sequence: CDR1 SGHDN, CDR2 FVKESK. After removal of 5 bases from V and 4 bases from J, the junction contained 19 bases not matched to a gene. Written as DNA, the CDR3 is TGTGCCAGCAGCTACAAACCTATAAAACTAGCGGAGAGATACAATGAGCAGTTCTTC. The encoded protein is CASSYKPIKLAERYNEQFF.

V and J are TRBV11-3 and TRBJ1-5; no firm D call. Germline CDR1 is SGHNT and CDR2 is YENEEA. There are 17 residues in the CDR3. V lost 1 base and J 0 bases, leaving 13 bases between the germline ends. CDR3 in amino acids: CASSLVRGFYSNQPQHF. The CDR3 nucleotides are TGTGCCAGCAGCTTAGTACGGGGATTCTATAGCAATCAGCCCCAGCATTTT.

This chain uses TRBV18 with TRBJ1-1; D might be TRBD1 (6 bases). Trimming stripped 2 bases from V and 0 bases from J, with 13 bases between. CDR1 and CDR2 (germline): KGHSH, LQKENI. This CDR3 region has 16 residues. CDR3 sequence (DNA): TGTGCCAGCTCACCATATCCAACAGGGTTGAACACTGAAGCTTTCTTT. As protein: CASSPYPTGLNTEAFF.

The chain links TRBV19 to TRBJ1-1; 10 bases line up with TRBD1. The CDR3 is 14 residues long. Germline V gene data show CDR1 as LNHDA and CDR2 as SQIVND (reference sequence). The V segment lost 7 bases and the J segment 5 bases; nucleotides outside the gene matches: 7. The CDR3 DNA follows: TGTGCCAGTACCCGGACAGGGGGGCAAACTGAAGCTTTCTTT. This encodes CASTRTGGQTEAFF.

This clone appeared a few times. V gene TRBV4-2 combines with J gene TRBJ2-6, with 8 bases identical to TRBD1. In germline, CDR1 is LGHNA, CDR2 YNFKEQ. The CDR3 is 17 residues long. V trimming: 1 base; J trimming: 0 bases; junction bases outside the gene matches: 2. The CDR3 nucleotides read TGTGCCAGCAGCCAAGCGGGACAGGACTCTGGGGCCAACGTCCTGACTTTC. This sequence encodes CASSQAGQDSGANVLTF.

The CDR3 here is CSVGSRYYTEAFF. CDR3 bases: TGCAGCGTAGGCTCGCGGTACTACACTGAAGCTTTCTTT. The chain links TRBV29-1 to TRBJ1-1; D is ambiguous. V was shortened by 6 bases and J by 3 bases, with 14 bases between the two germline ends. Germline-derived CDR1 and CDR2 are SQVTM and ANQGSEA. The CDR3 spans 13 residues. Combining the CDR3 with reference TRBV29-1 and TRBJ1-1 gives the whole variable domain SAVISQKPSRDICQRGTSLTIQCQVDSQVTMMFWYRQQPGQSLTLIATANQGSEATYESGFVIDKFPISRPNLTFSTLTVSNMSPEDSSIYLCSVGSRYYTEAFFGQGTRLTVV.

This clone was observed a few times. CDR3 bases: TGCGCCAGCAGCTTGACCGGGGGACAAGAGACCCAGTACTTC. This codes for CASSLTGGQETQYF. The chain links TRBV5-1 to TRBJ2-5, with a tentative D call TRBD2 (6 bases). Germline assignment: CDR1 SGHRS and CDR2 YFSETQ. The CDR3 covers 14 residues. V was trimmed by 1 base and J by 2 bases, leaving 9 bases between them.

V gene TRBV6-5 combines with J gene TRBJ2-7; D gene ambiguous. V was cut by 5 bases and J by 0 bases, with 8 bases left in between. This CDR3 comprises 13 residues. CDR1 and CDR2 (germline): MNHEY, SVGAGI. The CDR3 nucleotides read TGTGCCAGCAGTAAAGTTAGCTCCTACGAGCAGTACTTC. Protein product: CASSKVSSYEQYF.

This clone is categorized as medium-sized. The chain employs TRBV19 and TRBJ1-1; a possible D gene is TRBD1 (5 bases). The CDR3 runs 15 residues. Germline CDR1 reads LNHDA; CDR2 reads SQIVND (reference sequence). Trimming cost V 7 bases and J 2 bases, with 17 bases left between them. The DNA for the CDR3 is TGTGCCAGTACTCGCGGCCGGGACTCTAACACTGAAGCTTTCTTT. Protein sequence: CASTRGRDSNTEAFF.

This clone showed up just a few times. The V gene is TRBV19, the J gene TRBJ1-5; 9 bases align to TRBD1. J lost 7 bases, V lost 8 bases, and 6 bases had no gene match. The CDR3 loop spans 13 amino acids. Germline V gene sequence: CDR1 LNHDA, CDR2 SQIVND (reference sequence). In nucleotides, the CDR3 is TGTGCCAGTTGGGACAGGGAAGGACAGCCCCAGCATTTT. Residues: CASWDREGQPQHF.

The sample holds a few counts of this clone. The chain links TRBV27 to TRBJ2-1; D might be TRBD1 (6 bases). CDR3 length equals 15 residues. Germline CDR1 and CDR2: MNHEY and SMNVEV (reference sequence). V lost 2 bases and J 6 bases, leaving 14 bases between the germline ends. CDR3 region: CASSLEQGTANEQFF. CDR3 coding DNA: TGTGCCAGCAGTTTAGAACAGGGTACTGCCAATGAGCAGTTCTTC.

In this sample, this clone turned up a few times. The chain employs TRBV7-8 and TRBJ2-7; 9 positions match TRBD2. V was clipped by 1 base and J by 1 base; unmatched bases: 2. The CDR3 loop spans 15 amino acids. CDR1 is SGHVS and CDR2 is FQNEAQ in the germline V gene. CDR3 in DNA: TGTGCCAGCAGCTTAGTCCTAGCGGGGTCCTACGAGCAGTACTTC. It yields the protein CASSLVLAGSYEQYF.

Only one count was recorded for this clone. The rearrangement uses TRBV5-1 and TRBJ2-3, with 7 bases identical to TRBD1. Germline CDR1 SGHRS, CDR2 YFSETQ. The CDR3 is made up of 14 amino acids. J lost 6 bases, V lost 0 bases, and 4 bases had no gene match. The CDR3 DNA reads as TGCGCCAGCAGCTTGGGACAGGGTTTTGATACGCAGTATTTT. Translating it yields CASSLGQGFDTQYF.

The chain links TRBV28 to TRBJ2-7; 8 bases fit TRBD2. This CDR3 comprises 12 residues. CDR1 MDHEN and CDR2 SYDVKM come from the germline V gene. V lost 5 bases and J lost 12; bases outside the gene matches: 9. DNA for the CDR3: TGTGCCAGCAGTAGCACCGGGACTAGTCCGTACTTC. Translation gives CASSSTGTSPYF.

The chain has TRBV15 and TRBJ1-4, with 7 bases that match TRBD1. The germline gives CDR1 LNHNV, CDR2 YYDKDF (reference sequence). This CDR3 has 15 residues. V trimming: 1 base; J trimming: 14 bases; junction bases outside the gene matches: 13. The CDR3 sequence: CATSRARQGAGSLFF. In DNA, the CDR3 is TGTGCCACCAGCAGAGCGCGACAGGGTGCAGGTTCGCTGTTTTTT.

The chain recombines TRBV5-4 with TRBJ2-7, with 7 bases lining up with TRBD1. With V trimmed by 2 bases and J by 2 bases, 1 base remained unmatched. The CDR3 has 13 amino acids. Germline V gene lookup returns CDR1 SGHNT and CDR2 YYREEE (reference sequence). The CDR3 DNA follows: TGTGCCAGCAGCTTTGGACAGGCCTACGAGCAGTACTTC. Encoded protein: CASSFGQAYEQYF.

The chain carries TRBV4-1 and TRBJ2-7; tentative D call: TRBD2 (5 bases). The CDR3 length is 15 residues. The germline V and J ends were trimmed by 0 bases and 2 bases, with 11 bases remaining between them. Germline V gene data show CDR1 as MGHRA and CDR2 as YSYEKL. DNA for the CDR3: TGCGCCAGCAGCCAAGAGTTGCGGGCGACCTACGAGCAGTACTTC. This gives the protein CASSQELRATYEQYF.